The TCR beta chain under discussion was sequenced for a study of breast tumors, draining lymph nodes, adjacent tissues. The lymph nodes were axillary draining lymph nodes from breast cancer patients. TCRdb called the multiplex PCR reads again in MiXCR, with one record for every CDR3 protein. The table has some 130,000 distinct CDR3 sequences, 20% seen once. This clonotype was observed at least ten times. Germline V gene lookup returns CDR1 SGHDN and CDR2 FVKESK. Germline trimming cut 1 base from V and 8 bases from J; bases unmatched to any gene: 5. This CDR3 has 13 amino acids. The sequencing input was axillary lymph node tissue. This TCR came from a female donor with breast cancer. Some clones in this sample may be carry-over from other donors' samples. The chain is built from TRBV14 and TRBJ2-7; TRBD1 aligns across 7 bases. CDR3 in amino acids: CASSQGTGKQQYF. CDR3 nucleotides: TGTGCCAGCAGCCAAGGGACAGGAAAGCAGCAGTACTTC. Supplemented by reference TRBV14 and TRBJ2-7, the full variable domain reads EAGVTQFPSHSVIEKGQTVTLRCDPISGHDNLYWYRRVMGKEIKFLLHFVKESKQDESGMPNNRFLAERTGGTYSTLKVQPAELEDSGVYFCASSQGTGKQQYFGPGTRLTVT.